This record covers a single T cell receptor beta chain. The sample belongs to a study of blood T cell repertoires in COVID-19. Study in general: Samples of COVID-19 (acute and convalescent) were obtained from the United States, Italy and Spain.

The assay was immunoSEQ multiplex PCR, and TCRdb's table has in-frame clones only and misses some. Here the sample spans 300,000 or so clones, 85% to 90% being singletons. The clonotype was recovered from a man in his 70s with acute or convalescent COVID-19. Sequencing input: peripheral blood.

The CDR3 here is CASSVNPTSEQYF. The CDR3 region has the DNA TGTGCCAGCAGCGTAAACCCTACTAGCGAGCAGTACTTC. The rearrangement joins TRBV9 to TRBJ2-7, with a possible D match to TRBD2 (5 bases). The CDR3 loop spans 13 amino acids. CDR1 and CDR2 from the germline V gene are SGDLS and YYNGEE. Trimming stripped 1 base from V and 6 bases from J, with 11 bases between.